The clone carrying this T cell receptor (beta chain) came up a few times. The J segment lost 6 bases and the V segment lost 2 bases, leaving 5 bases of the junction unmatched. Germline CDR1 is SGHTA and CDR2 is FQGNSA. This CDR3 contains 15 residues. The sample is drawn from a study of early T cells in non-severe SARS-CoV-2 infection. The library protocol tagged individual cDNA molecules with unique molecular identifiers. TCRdb analysed the 5' RACE reads with MiXCR anew, one entry per CDR3 protein. The sample lists tens of thousands of distinct CDR3 sequences; approximately 11% were seen once. The specimen was whole blood. The receptor was isolated from an adult who was a healthcare worker with PCR-confirmed SARS-CoV-2 infection or an uninfected control (not recorded which). The V and J genes are TRBV7-2 and TRBJ2-7, with 12 bases identical to TRBD2. The CDR3 protein is CASSLSTSGSPEQYF. Here the CDR3 DNA reads TGTGCCAGCAGCTTATCGACTAGCGGGAGCCCCGAGCAGTACTTC. Using reference TRBV7-2 and TRBJ2-7 for the parts outside the CDR3, the full variable domain is GAGVSQSPSNKVTEKGKDVELRCDPISGHTALYWYRQSLGQGLEFLIYFQGNSAPDKSGLPSDRFSAERTGGSVSTLTIQRTQQEDSAVYLCASSLSTSGSPEQYFGPGTRLTVT.